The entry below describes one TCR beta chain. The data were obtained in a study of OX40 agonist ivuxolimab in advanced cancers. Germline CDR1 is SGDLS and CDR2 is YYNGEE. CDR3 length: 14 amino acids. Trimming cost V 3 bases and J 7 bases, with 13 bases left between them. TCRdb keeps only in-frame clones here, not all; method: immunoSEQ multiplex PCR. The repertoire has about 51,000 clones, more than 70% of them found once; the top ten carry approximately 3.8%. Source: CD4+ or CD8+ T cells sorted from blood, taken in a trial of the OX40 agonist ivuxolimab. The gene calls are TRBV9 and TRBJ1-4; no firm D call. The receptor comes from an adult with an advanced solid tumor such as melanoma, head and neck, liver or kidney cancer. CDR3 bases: TGTGCCAGCAGCGCCCGCGGGGATACTGAAAAACTGTTTTTT. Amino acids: CASSARGDTEKLFF.